The subject of this entry is one T cell receptor beta chain. The V segment lost 2 bases and the J segment 6 bases; nucleotides outside the gene matches: 9. From germline, CDR1 is LNHNV and CDR2 YYDKDF (reference sequence). The CDR3 runs to 16 residues. This specimen belongs to a study of blood T cell repertoires in COVID-19. Study-level information: Sites in the United States, Italy and Spain provided acute and convalescent COVID-19 samples. The analysed material was cDNA or gDNA that came from T cells, B-cell-depleted T cells, or PBMCs.

As originally analysed: Amplification of reference gene primers was used by the study to estimate nucleated cell counts. Profiling relied on immunoSEQ multiplex PCR, and the TCRdb table lists in-frame clones only, not all of them. V and J calls and clone size are copied from that table; D and trimming were computed from the DNA. The sample lists roughly 50,000 clones; around four fifths were seen once. This clonotype was obtained from a man over 45 with acute or convalescent COVID-19. Sequenced: peripheral blood. The chain employs TRBV15 and TRBJ2-1; TRBD2 aligns across 8 bases. The CDR3 is CATSRIAGIAGNEQFF. Written as DNA, the CDR3 is TGTGCCACCAGCAGAATAGCGGGAATTGCTGGCAATGAGCAGTTCTTC.